The 28 T cell receptor beta chains listed next were all sequenced from one sample in a study of OX40 agonist ivuxolimab in advanced cancers. Assay used: immunoSEQ multiplex PCR; TCRdb lists only in-frame clones, some missing. The table has over 70,000 clones, over 75% seen once. Sequencing used CD4+ or CD8+ T cells sorted from blood, obtained in a trial of the OX40 agonist ivuxolimab. All receptors derive from an adult with an advanced solid tumor such as melanoma, head and neck, liver or kidney cancer.

The chain carries TRBV11-2 and TRBJ1-6; TRBD1 matches 7 bases. V trimming: 4 bases; J trimming: 0 bases; junction bases outside the gene matches: 3. The CDR3 covers 16 residues. The V gene's germline CDR1 is SGHAT and CDR2 FQNNGV. The CDR3 DNA reads as TGTGCCAGCAGCTCGGGACAGAGCTCCTATAATTCACCCCTCCACTTT. Protein: CASSSGQSSYNSPLHF.

The rearrangement uses TRBV5-4 and TRBJ1-1; 7 bases agree with TRBD1. The germline V gene has CDR1 SGHNT and CDR2 YYREEE (reference sequence). The CDR3 spans 15 residues. V shed 0 bases and J 1 base; nucleotides not matched to a gene: 3. The DNA of the CDR3 is TGTGCCAGCAGCTTGGGATCAGGGGGGAACACTGAAGCTTTCTTT. This sequence encodes CASSLGSGGNTEAFF.

This sequence joins TRBV5-1 and TRBJ2-2; no reliable D call. Trimming left V 0 bases short and J 5 bases short, with 8 bases between. Germline lookup yields CDR1 SGHRS and CDR2 YFSETQ. The CDR3 has 14 residues. DNA of the CDR3: TGCGCCAGCAGCTTGGCCCTTTCTACCGGGGAGCTGTTTTTT. Protein sequence: CASSLALSTGELFF.

This clone was counted a single time. The chain combines TRBV18 with TRBJ1-1; D might be TRBD1 (6 bases). In germline, CDR1 is KGHSH, CDR2 LQKENI. The germline V and J ends were trimmed by 3 bases and 7 bases, with 12 bases remaining between them. The CDR3 is made up of 13 amino acids. The CDR3 region is CASSPPGQFEAFF. The CDR3 bases are TGTGCCAGCTCACCTCCCGGACAGTTTGAAGCTTTCTTT. The full variable domain, rest sourced from reference TRBV18 and TRBJ1-1, is NAGVMQNPRHLVRRRGQEARLRCSPMKGHSHVYWYRQLPEEGLKFMVYLQKENIIDESGMPKERFSAEFPKEGPSILRIQQVVRGDSAAYFCASSPPGQFEAFFGQGTRLTVV.

This rearrangement joins TRBV5-1 to TRBJ1-5; the D is unclear. The germline V and J ends were trimmed by 0 bases and 2 bases, with 12 bases remaining between them. Looked up from germline, CDR1 is SGHRS and CDR2 is YFSETQ. The CDR3 totals 16 residues. Here the CDR3 reads CASSLGSGQGNQPQHF. CDR3 nucleotides: TGCGCCAGCAGCTTGGGCTCAGGCCAAGGCAATCAGCCCCAGCATTTT. Drawing the rest from reference TRBV5-1 and TRBJ1-5, the complete variable domain is KAGVTQTPRYLIKTRGQQVTLSCSPISGHRSVSWYQQTPGQGLQFLFEYFSETQRNKGNFPGRFSGRQFSNSRSEMNVSTLELGDSALYLCASSLGSGQGNQPQHFGDGTRLSIL.

This clone was seen just once. The genes are TRBV5-1 and TRBJ1-2; tentative D call: TRBD1 (6 bases). Germline CDR1 is SGHRS and CDR2 is YFSETQ. The CDR3 is 13 residues long. V lost 4 bases to trimming and J lost 7 bases, with 14 bases between them. In nucleotides, the CDR3 is TGCGCCAGCAGCCCGGGACACGGCCTTGGCTACACCTTC. Its translation is CASSPGHGLGYTF.

This chain links TRBV27 with TRBJ2-1; D uncertain. The germline gives CDR1 MNHEY, CDR2 SMNVEV (reference sequence). V dropped 0 bases and J dropped 14 bases, with 14 bases sitting between them. The CDR3 consists of 13 residues. This chain's CDR3 is CASSLSGDLAKFF. The CDR3 nucleotides read TGTGCCAGCAGTTTATCGGGTGATTTGGCGAAGTTCTTC.

The chain recombines TRBV6-5 with TRBJ1-6; D not resolved. Deletions cut 0 bases from V and 6 bases from J, with 12 bases between. Per the germline V gene, CDR1 is MNHEY and CDR2 is SVGAGI. This CDR3 region has 16 residues. CDR3 DNA sequence: TGTGCCAGCAGTTACTCGTCAACAGTGACTAATTCACCCCTCCACTTT. Translated, it gives CASSYSSTVTNSPLHF.

This clone appeared a single time. V is TRBV7-2 and J is TRBJ1-2, with 8 bases that match TRBD1. CDR3 length: 14 residues. Unmatched junction bases numbered 10, after V lost 6 bases and J lost 7 bases. CDR1 and CDR2 (germline): SGHTA, FQGNSA. For the CDR3, the DNA is TGTGCCAGCAGTCGTGACCAGGGGGCGGGTGGCTACACCTTC. This codes for CASSRDQGAGGYTF.

The rearrangement uses TRBV4-1 and TRBJ2-5, with D maybe TRBD2 (6 bases). The CDR3 is 16 residues long. V lost 0 bases and J lost 3, with 14 bases in between. The germline CDR1 and CDR2 sequences are MGHRA and YSYEKL. CDR3 amino acids: CASSQDVGTVKETQYF. The CDR3 DNA follows: TGCGCCAGCAGCCAAGATGTCGGGACTGTCAAAGAGACCCAGTACTTC.

This clone has just a few counts. The chain links TRBV10-3 to TRBJ1-1; D possibly corresponds to TRBD1 (6 bases). V was cut by 10 bases and J by 0 bases, with 12 bases left in between. CDR3 length equals 13 residues. The germline CDR1 and CDR2 sequences are ENHRY and SYGVKD. The CDR3 protein is CATFGQLNTEAFF. The CDR3, as DNA: TGTGCCACCTTTGGACAGCTGAACACTGAAGCTTTCTTT.

This clone occurred once. The chain is built from TRBV5-1 and TRBJ2-1; D is perhaps TRBD1 (5 bases). Trimming cost V 0 bases and J 12 bases, with 16 bases left between them. Germline V lookup: CDR1 SGHRS, CDR2 YFSETQ. The CDR3 is 14 residues long. CDR3 nucleotides: TGCGCCAGCAGCTTGGCCGGGCAGGGCGCGGCGCAGTTCTTC. This codes for CASSLAGQGAAQFF.

The V gene is TRBV11-2, the J gene TRBJ1-5; D gene unclear. V was pared by 5 bases and J by 16 bases, with 18 bases between. Germline CDR1 is SGHAT and CDR2 is FQNNGV. The CDR3 is 12 residues long. CDR3 sequence reads: CASSKEIGVLHF. CDR3 in DNA: TGTGCCAGCAGCAAAGAGATCGGGGTCCTCCATTTT.

This chain uses TRBV5-8 with TRBJ2-3, with D perhaps TRBD1 or TRBD2 (7 bases each). CDR1 SGHTS and CDR2 YDEGEE come from the germline V gene. V was shortened by 6 bases and J by 1 base, with 15 bases between the two germline ends. This CDR3 is built from 15 residues. The CDR3 region is CASNPGGARTDTQYF. The CDR3 DNA follows: TGTGCCAGCAATCCAGGGGGGGCCCGCACAGATACGCAGTATTTT.

The DNA for the CDR3 is TGTGCCAGCAGTGAGAGACGGTGGCAAGAGACCCAGTACTTC. This gives the protein CASSERRWQETQYF. The chain recombines TRBV6-1 with TRBJ2-5; no definite D call. Trimming took 3 bases from V and 2 from J, leaving 10 bases between them. The CDR3 loop spans 14 amino acids. Per germline, CDR1 MNHNS and CDR2 SASEGT.

This clone showed up just a few times. This chain joins TRBV6-1 and TRBJ1-6; tentative D call: TRBD1 (5 bases). The CDR3 extends over 15 amino acids. Germline V gene lookup returns CDR1 MNHNS and CDR2 SASEGT. Trimming took off 2 bases at V and 8 bases at J, with 13 bases between the two ends. The CDR3 DNA follows: TGTGCCAGCAGTGAATTTGGGGGGAGTCATTCACCCCTCCACTTT. It codes for CASSEFGGSHSPLHF.

The CDR3 bases are TGTGCCAGCTCTAAGGACAGGGGGGAACAAGAGACCCAGTACTTC. Translated: CASSKDRGEQETQYF. The chain carries TRBV18 and TRBJ2-5, with 10 bases that match TRBD1. Germline values: CDR1 KGHSH, CDR2 LQKENI. The J segment lost 2 bases and the V segment lost 6 bases, leaving 6 bases of the junction unmatched. CDR3 size: 15 residues.

The CDR3 DNA reads as TGTGCCAGCTCACTTGCCGGGACAGGGGCCTACGAGCAGTACTTC. Protein: CASSLAGTGAYEQYF. The rearrangement uses TRBV18 and TRBJ2-7; 10 bases map to TRBD1. CDR3 length: 15 amino acids. Germline V gene lookup returns CDR1 KGHSH and CDR2 LQKENI. After removal of 4 bases from V and 2 bases from J, the junction contained 5 bases not matched to a gene.

V and J are TRBV4-2 and TRBJ2-7; D remains ambiguous. The CDR3 consists of 15 residues. Germline CDR1 reads LGHNA; CDR2 reads YNFKEQ. With 3 bases removed from V and 2 bases from J, the gap between germline ends came to 14 bases. CDR3 bases: TGTGCCAGCAGCCAGGCCCCACTTGGAACCTACGAGCAGTACTTC. Translation gives CASSQAPLGTYEQYF.

The chain recombines TRBV6-1 with TRBJ1-1, with D possibly TRBD1 on 5 matching bases. The CDR3 is 14 amino acids. Trimming took off 5 bases at V and 3 bases at J, with 13 bases between the two ends. Looked up from germline, CDR1 is MNHNS and CDR2 is SASEGT. The chain's CDR3 is CASSSGTTYTEAFF. CDR3 in DNA: TGTGCCAGCAGTTCCGGGACTACTTACACTGAAGCTTTCTTT.

The chain recombines TRBV25-1 with TRBJ2-7; D is uncertain. V gave up 5 bases and J gave up 1 base, with 12 bases separating them. Germline V gives CDR1 MGHDK, CDR2 SYGVNS. CDR3 length: 14 residues. CDR3 protein: CASSQIGPSYEQYF. In DNA, the CDR3 is TGTGCCAGCAGTCAGATCGGACCGTCCTACGAGCAGTACTTC.

This chain joins TRBV9 and TRBJ2-2, with D unclear. V gave up 0 bases and J gave up 6 bases, with 9 bases separating them. The CDR3 contains 14 residues. CDR1 and CDR2 (germline): SGDLS, YYNGEE. CDR3 protein: CASSVARFAGELFF. CDR3 in DNA: TGTGCCAGCAGCGTAGCTAGGTTTGCCGGGGAGCTGTTTTTT.

In nucleotides, the CDR3 is TGTGCCAGCAGCGGGCGAGGGACAGGGAGAAAGGAAAAACTGTTTTTT. Residues: CASSGRGTGRKEKLFF. This chain connects TRBV5-8 to TRBJ1-4; 9 bases are a match to TRBD1. The germline gives CDR1 SGHTS, CDR2 YDEGEE. V shed 4 bases and J 8 bases; nucleotides not matched to a gene: 12. This CDR3 is 16 amino acids long.

The CDR3 reads CASRDRGGDTQYF. The CDR3 DNA follows: TGTGCCAGCCGGGACAGGGGGGGGGATACGCAGTATTTT. The gene calls are TRBV5-4 and TRBJ2-3; 11 nucleotides match TRBD1. Germline CDR1 is SGHNT and CDR2 is YYREEE (reference sequence). The length of the CDR3 is 13 residues. The junction had 4 bases not matched to a gene; V was cut back by 7 bases and J by 6 bases. Together with reference TRBV5-4 and TRBJ2-3, the CDR3 gives the full variable domain: ETGVTQSPTHLIKTRGQQVTLRCSSQSGHNTVSWYQQALGQGPQFIFQYYREEENGRGNFPPRFSGLQFPNYSSELNVNALELDDSALYLCASRDRGGDTQYFGPGTRLTVL.

The chain employs TRBV20-1 and TRBJ2-1, with D possibly matching TRBD2 (6 bases). CDR1 is DFQATT and CDR2 is SNEGSKA in the germline V gene (reference sequence). The CDR3 spans 11 residues. Trimming stripped 5 bases from V and 9 bases from J, with 11 bases between. The CDR3 DNA is TGCAGTGCTGGGGGACTGGGTGAGCAGTTCTTC. Protein product: CSAGGLGEQFF.

The chain carries TRBV7-8 and TRBJ2-3, with 7 bases identical to TRBD1. This CDR3 has 20 amino acids. J gave up 0 bases and V 6 bases, and 21 bases lay outside the gene matches. CDR1 is SGHVS and CDR2 is FQNEAQ in the germline V gene. The CDR3 bases are TGTGCCAGCAGTCGGGACCCGGACAGGCAATCAATTACTAGCACAGATACGCAGTATTTT. Translated: CASSRDPDRQSITSTDTQYF.

CDR3 sequence: CASSWEDRGGAEQYF. The CDR3 bases are TGCGCCAGCAGCTGGGAGGACAGGGGTGGCGCCGAGCAGTACTTC. The chain recombines TRBV5-1 with TRBJ2-7; 9 positions match TRBD1. This CDR3 contains 15 residues. V lost 3 bases to trimming and J lost 6 bases; unmatched junction nucleotides: 10. Germline V gene sequence: CDR1 SGHRS, CDR2 YFSETQ.

In DNA form, the CDR3 reads TGTGCCAGCAGACTCGACCTACGGACCGATACGCAGTATTTT. The encoded protein is CASRLDLRTDTQYF. The chain links TRBV28 to TRBJ2-3; no clear D gene. The CDR3 runs 14 residues. Trimming left V 6 bases short and J 6 bases short, with 16 bases between. Germline CDR1 is MDHEN and CDR2 is SYDVKM. Together with reference TRBV28 and TRBJ2-3, the CDR3 gives the full variable domain: DVKVTQSSRYLVKRTGEKVFLECVQDMDHENMFWYRQDPGLGLRLIYFSYDVKMKEKGDIPEGYSVSREKKERFSLILESASTNQTSMYLCASRLDLRTDTQYFGPGTRLTVL.